This T cell receptor (beta chain) originates from a study of blood T cells in healthy people across ages. Overall study: Template switching caught about one barcoded beta molecule for each two T cells.

Primed by a sample-barcoded 5' primer and a J-beta primer mix, a second PCR proceeded for about 6 to 11 cycles. A single record per CDR3 protein comes from TCRdb applying MiXCR to the 5' RACE reads. The sample has about 930,000 distinct CDR3 sequences, 25% to 30% seen once. The CDR3 extends over 16 amino acids. CDR1 and CDR2 (germline): LNHNV, YYDKDF (reference sequence). Trimming removed 4 bases at V and 7 bases at J, with 20 bases between. Remarks on this clonotype: Its antigen remains unidentified.

Whole-study results and caveats: Age showed a roughly linear inverse relationship with TCR beta diversity per million T cells.

The same sample was also used in a study of T cells of mothers and their children. That investigation notes: The authors used all extracted RNA for cDNA synthesis, at roughly 1.5 ug per 15 ul.

The TCR sequence derives from a woman aged 40 to 55 in good health. Sequenced material: blood. The V gene is TRBV15, the J gene TRBJ2-1; possible D gene TRBD2, 6 bases. Written as DNA, the CDR3 is TGTGCCACCAGCAAAACCGGGACGGGAGTTTGGAATGAGCAGTTCTTC. This sequence encodes CATSKTGTGVWNEQFF.